This TCR beta chain was documented in a study of regulatory T cells in long-lasting Graves disease. The time point was: newly diagnosed GD, antithyroid drugs for less than 3 months. Construction of the TCR library relied on RNA isolated from PBMCs. Whole-study results and caveats: TCR diversity was lower in persistent than newly diagnosed Graves' disease. With a small sample size, accuracy may have been reduced.

This clonotype was detected ten times or more. The antigen is not known. Arm-PCR of CDR3 regions and iRepertoire HTBI primers were used to build TCR beta libraries. TCRdb itself ran the multiplex PCR reads through MiXCR, one entry per CDR3 protein. The data contain 550,000 to 600,000 distinct CDR3 sequences, 15% to 20% of them singletons. With 2 bases removed from V and 0 bases from J, the gap between germline ends came to 13 bases. In germline, CDR1 is GTSNPN, CDR2 SVGIG (reference sequence). The CDR3 runs 15 residues. The same sample was also studied in work on T cells in Graves' hyperthyroidism and ophthalmopathy.

The sequence was obtained from a man aged 18 to 29 with Graves disease. The sequenced sample was peripheral blood mononuclear cells (PBMCs), obtained at new diagnosis, from a patient treated with antithyroid drugs. The V gene is TRBV30, the J gene TRBJ1-1; D is unresolved. The CDR3 sequence: CAWSTAHSLNTEAFF. The CDR3 DNA sequence: TGTGCCTGGAGTACGGCCCACTCTCTGAACACTGAAGCTTTCTTT.